Listed here are 28 T cell receptor beta chains from one sample, sequenced in a study of cytomegalovirus exposure and HLA in healthy donors. 60 Vbeta and 13 Jbeta primers were used in PCR. TCRdb's copy holds only in-frame clones and misses some; the assay was immunoSEQ multiplex PCR. This table has a few hundred thousand clones, roughly 79% appearing once. Sequencing input: PBMCs. The origin of the receptors is a man younger than 35 in good health and CMV-seronegative.

This rearrangement joins TRBV7-2 to TRBJ2-3; D is perhaps TRBD2 (6 bases). This CDR3 is 15 amino acids long. V was trimmed by 1 base and J by 0 bases, leaving 8 bases between them. Looked up from germline, CDR1 is SGHTA and CDR2 is FQGNSA. CDR3 protein: CASSLGGTSTDTQYF. CDR3 coding DNA: TGTGCCAGCAGCTTAGGCGGGACTAGCACAGATACGCAGTATTTT.

The table lists this clone with a count of one. V gene TRBV13 combines with J gene TRBJ2-7; 8 bases agree with TRBD1. This CDR3 has 14 residues. J was trimmed by 7 bases and V by 2 bases; bases with no gene match: 7. In germline, CDR1 is PRHDT, CDR2 FYEKMQ (reference sequence). CDR3 sequence reads: CASSLSQGAREQYF. The CDR3 DNA is TGTGCCAGCAGCTTATCTCAGGGGGCGCGGGAGCAGTACTTC.

The V call is TRBV25-1, the J call TRBJ2-2, with D perhaps TRBD1 (5 bases). V was trimmed by 4 bases and J by 4 bases, leaving 10 bases between them. From germline, CDR1 is MGHDK and CDR2 SYGVNS. The CDR3 is 14 amino acids. This chain's CDR3 is CASSGIRATGELFF. The DNA for the CDR3 is TGTGCCAGCAGTGGGATCAGGGCCACCGGGGAGCTGTTTTTT.

This chain joins TRBV28 and TRBJ1-1, with a possible D match to TRBD1 (5 bases). V shed 7 bases and J shed 7 bases, with 13 bases lying between them. The length of the CDR3 is 12 residues. Germline V CDR1 and CDR2: MDHEN, SYDVKM. The CDR3 loop reads CASTDSIGEAFF. The DNA of the CDR3 is TGTGCCAGCACCGACAGCATCGGTGAAGCTTTCTTT.

The CDR3 is CASSSGLAPTYEQYF. The CDR3 DNA reads TGTGCCAGCAGCTCTGGACTAGCGCCCACCTACGAGCAGTACTTC. The V call is TRBV9, the J call TRBJ2-5; 9 nucleotides line up with TRBD2. The J call could be wrong; TRBJ2-7 is a better fit for the DNA end. The CDR3 runs to 15 residues. Germline lookup yields CDR1 SGDLS and CDR2 YYNGEE.

The chain links TRBV18 to TRBJ2-5; D is undetermined. The length of the CDR3 is 15 residues. Germline values: CDR1 KGHSH, CDR2 LQKENI. V lost 3 bases and J lost 2, with 13 bases in between. The CDR3 DNA sequence: TGTGCCAGCTCACCGAGGTCCAGCCGACAAGAGACCCAGTACTTC. Its protein product is CASSPRSSRQETQYF.

The chain combines TRBV5-1 with TRBJ2-5; D might be TRBD1 (7 bases). The J call is in doubt because the DNA end fits TRBJ2-7 better. The CDR3 extends over 15 amino acids. Germline CDR1 SGHRS, CDR2 YFSETQ. The CDR3: CASSRRGQLVYEQYF. The CDR3 DNA sequence: TGCGCCAGCAGCAGGAGGGGGCAGTTAGTCTACGAGCAGTACTTC.

This clone was detected once. The chain links TRBV28 to TRBJ2-7; TRBD2 matches at 7 bases. The CDR3 consists of 13 residues. J gave up 2 bases and V 8 bases, and 6 bases lay outside the gene matches. Germline V CDR1 and CDR2: MDHEN, SYDVKM. Here the CDR3 DNA reads TGTGCCAGCCGTAGCGGGCTCACCTACGAGCAGTACTTC. Translating it yields CASRSGLTYEQYF.

The chain links TRBV28 to TRBJ2-1, with 8 bases that match TRBD1. The germline CDR1 and CDR2 sequences are MDHEN and SYDVKM. CDR3 length equals 13 residues. V gave up 6 bases and J gave up 6 bases; unmatched junction bases: 4. Written as DNA, the CDR3 is TGTGCCAGCAGCTACGGACAGGGCAATGAGCAGTTCTTC. Translating it yields CASSYGQGNEQFF.

The chain couples TRBV2 to TRBJ2-5; D is possibly TRBD2 (6 bases). Trimming removed 2 bases at V and 4 bases at J, with 26 bases between. The CDR3 loop spans 19 amino acids. The germline CDR1 and CDR2 sequences are SNHLY and FYNNEI. The CDR3 loop reads CASSESVAAYLSRGETQYF. CDR3 in DNA: TGTGCCAGCAGTGAATCGGTAGCGGCCTACCTTTCGAGGGGAGAGACCCAGTACTTC. Complete variable domain (other parts from reference TRBV2 and TRBJ2-5): EPEVTQTPSHQVTQMGQEVILRCVPISNHLYFYWYRQILGQKVEFLVSFYNNEISEKSEIFDDQFSVERPDGSNFTLKIRSTKLEDSAMYFCASSESVAAYLSRGETQYFGPGTRLLVL.

This clone was observed a handful of times. The chain is built from TRBV29-1 and TRBJ2-1; 12 bases are shared with TRBD2. This CDR3 has 14 residues. V dropped 7 bases and J dropped 7; count of bases not matched to a gene: 8. CDR1 and CDR2 from the germline V gene are SQVTM and ANQGSEA. In nucleotides, the CDR3 is TGCAGCGCCCAACCGGGACTAGCGGGTAATGAGCAGTTCTTC. Translated: CSAQPGLAGNEQFF.

The rearrangement uses TRBV6-5 and TRBJ1-2; D remains ambiguous. V lost 0 bases and J lost 0, with 5 bases in between. The CDR3 runs 14 residues. Germline V gene lookup returns CDR1 MNHEY and CDR2 SVGAGI. For the CDR3, the DNA is TGTGCCAGCAGTTACTCAACAGCTAACTATGGCTACACCTTC. Its translation is CASSYSTANYGYTF.

The chain is built from TRBV19 and TRBJ1-5; 8 bases are a match to TRBD1. The J segment lost 7 bases and the V segment lost 3 bases, leaving 5 bases of the junction unmatched. CDR1 LNHDA and CDR2 SQIVND come from the germline V gene (reference sequence). This CDR3 is 14 amino acids long. CDR3 in DNA: TGTGCCAGTAGTATTCGGACAGGGAACCAGCCCCAGCATTTT. The encoded protein is CASSIRTGNQPQHF.

V gene TRBV6-5 combines with J gene TRBJ2-7; TRBD1 matches at 10 bases. The trim removed 7 bases at V and 2 bases at J, leaving 5 bases unmatched. The CDR3 spans 14 residues. The germline CDR1 and CDR2 sequences are MNHEY and SVGAGI. This CDR3 is CASKRGQGAYEQYF. The CDR3 region has the DNA TGTGCCAGCAAGAGAGGACAGGGGGCCTACGAGCAGTACTTC.

In the case of this clone: At one end, the junction sequence differs from germline, possibly due to a read error. This sample includes further DNA sequences coding for the same CDR3. The CDR3 DNA sequence: TGCGCCAGCAGTTTTTCGGTCTCCTCCTACGAGCAGTACTTC. Its protein is CASSFSVSSYEQYF. The V and J genes are TRBV27 and TRBJ2-7, with no clear D. Germline CDR1 MNHEY, CDR2 SMNVEV (reference sequence). This CDR3 region has 14 residues.

The chain has TRBV5-6 and TRBJ1-5; no reliable D call. This CDR3 has 12 amino acids. CDR1 is SGHDT, CDR2 YYEEEE, per germline. The germline V and J ends were trimmed by 4 bases and 6 bases, with 8 bases remaining between them. The DNA for the CDR3 is TGTGCCAGCAGCACTGGTTCTCAGCCCCAGCATTTT. Translating it yields CASSTGSQPQHF.

This clone appeared once. The chain is built from TRBV30 and TRBJ2-7; D not certain. The V and J ends lost 0 bases and 3 bases respectively, with 18 bases between them. CDR3 size: 16 residues. The germline CDR1 and CDR2 sequences are GTSNPN and SVGIG (reference sequence). The CDR3, as DNA: TGTGCCTGGAGTGTCCTCATCTCTTGGAACAGCTACGAGCAGTACTTC. Its protein is CAWSVLISWNSYEQYF.

V and J are TRBV6-6 and TRBJ1-5, with D tentatively TRBD1 (5 bases). The length of the CDR3 is 16 residues. Trimming took off 7 bases at V and 1 base at J, with 17 bases between the two ends. Germline values: CDR1 MNHNY, CDR2 SVGAGI (reference sequence). CDR3 sequence: CASINRAGGSNQPQHF. The CDR3, as DNA: TGTGCCAGCATCAACCGGGCGGGGGGGAGCAATCAGCCCCAGCATTTT.

The chain links TRBV7-2 to TRBJ2-2; a weak D match, TRBD2 (6 bases). From germline, CDR1 is SGHTA and CDR2 FQGNSA. Trimming cost V 3 bases and J 5 bases, with 13 bases left between them. This CDR3 has 15 amino acids. The CDR3 reads CASSFRLGRTGELFF. For the CDR3, the DNA is TGTGCCAGCAGCTTCAGACTAGGGAGGACCGGGGAGCTGTTTTTT.

About this clone itself: A junction end diverges from the germline sequence, so it may reflect a read error. The V gene is TRBV7-9, the J gene TRBJ2-6; 10 nucleotides line up with TRBD1. The CDR3 consists of 17 residues. The V gene's germline CDR1 is SEHNR and CDR2 FQNEAQ (reference sequence). This CDR3 is CSSALGTGVSGANVLTF. In nucleotides, the CDR3 is TGTTCCAGCGCTTTAGGGACAGGGGTCTCTGGGGCCAACGTCCTGACTTTC.

The chain is built from TRBV4-1 and TRBJ2-5; the D gene is possibly TRBD1 (7 bases). With 0 bases removed from V and 1 base from J, the gap between germline ends came to 15 bases. Germline values: CDR1 MGHRA, CDR2 YSYEKL. This CDR3 region has 17 residues. CDR3 in DNA: TGCGCCAGCAGCCAAGAGGGGCAGGGGGGTGTCCAAGAGACCCAGTACTTC. This translates into CASSQEGQGGVQETQYF.

This chain joins TRBV27 and TRBJ1-4; TRBD1 agrees at 10 bases. The V gene's germline CDR1 is MNHEY and CDR2 SMNVEV (reference sequence). This CDR3 contains 17 residues. The junction had 8 bases not matched to a gene; V was cut back by 5 bases and J by 2 bases. As DNA, the CDR3 is TGTGCCAGCAGTCAAGGCGACAGGGGGCCTACTAATGAAAAACTGTTTTTT. It encodes CASSQGDRGPTNEKLFF.

V usage is TRBV30 and J usage is TRBJ2-7, with 9 nucleotides matching TRBD1. Germline V CDR1 and CDR2: GTSNPN, SVGIG (reference sequence). The CDR3 is 15 amino acids. With 3 bases clipped from V and 5 bases from J, the junction kept 11 bases outside the gene matches. The CDR3 is CAWRRIGTGPDEQYF. CDR3 nucleotides: TGTGCCTGGAGAAGGATAGGGACAGGGCCCGACGAGCAGTACTTC.

The chain joins TRBV4-2 to TRBJ1-1, with D perhaps matching TRBD1 (5 bases). CDR3 length: 12 amino acids. V was clipped by 0 bases and J by 10 bases, with 9 bases between them. Germline loops: CDR1 LGHNA, CDR2 YNFKEQ. CDR3 nucleotide sequence: TGTGCCAGCAGCCAAGATAGGGGTGGAGCTTTCTTT. Translated: CASSQDRGGAFF.

This clone appeared a single time. The V and J genes are TRBV27 and TRBJ2-2, with no clear D. V was shortened by 6 bases and J by 7 bases, with 9 bases between the two germline ends. CDR3 length: 12 residues. Germline-derived CDR1 and CDR2 are MNHEY and SMNVEV (reference sequence). CDR3 protein: CASRLSGGELFF. CDR3 bases: TGTGCCAGCAGGCTTAGTGGCGGGGAGCTGTTTTTT.

As regards this clone: At one end the junction does not follow the germline gene, possibly because of a read error. The same CDR3 can be traced to other DNA sequences in this sample. The V call is TRBV9, the J call TRBJ2-2, with 7 bases that match TRBD1. The germline gives CDR1 SGDLS, CDR2 YYNGEE. This CDR3 comprises 17 residues. CDR3 nucleotide sequence: TGTACCAGCAGCGTATCCAGTCAACAGGGGTCTACCGGGGAGCTGTTTTTT. As protein: CTSSVSSQQGSTGELFF.

V and J are TRBV30 and TRBJ1-1; the D is unclear. Germline assignment: CDR1 GTSNPN and CDR2 SVGIG (reference sequence). The CDR3 spans 13 residues. Trimming removed 4 bases at V and 1 base at J, with 10 bases between. This CDR3 reads CAWTDIPNTEAFF. The CDR3 DNA sequence: TGTGCCTGGACCGACATACCGAACACTGAAGCTTTCTTT.

The chain joins TRBV30 to TRBJ1-3; TRBD1 matches at 7 bases. The V and J ends lost 1 base and 2 bases, in that order; junction bases with no gene match: 5. This CDR3 has 15 residues. From germline, CDR1 is GTSNPN and CDR2 SVGIG (reference sequence). The CDR3 nucleotides are TGTGCCTGGAGTGGACAGGGATTTGCTGGAAACACCATATATTTT. It encodes CAWSGQGFAGNTIYF. Combining the CDR3 with reference TRBV30 and TRBJ1-3 gives the whole variable domain SQTIHQWPATLVQPVGSPLSLECTVEGTSNPNLYWYRQAAGRGLQLLFYSVGIGQISSEVPQNLSASRPQDRQFILSSKKLLLSDSGFYLCAWSGQGFAGNTIYFGEGSWLTVV.